This T cell receptor beta chain was retrieved from a study of identical twins. Study-level findings and limits: Zero-insertion analyses might be partly confounded by invariant T cells like MAIT and iNKT.

This clonotype has more than one count but fewer than ten. Its antigen remains unidentified. One entry per CDR3 protein, called by TCRdb with MiXCR from the 5' RACE reads. The table lists about 470,000 distinct CDR3 sequences, about 24% of them singletons. The germline gives CDR1 MNHEY, CDR2 SVGEGT. The CDR3 extends over 16 amino acids. V lost 2 bases and J lost 2, with 14 bases in between. The same sample was also used in a study of T cells expressing NK-cell markers.

The TCR was taken from a woman aged 18-29 years in good health. Sequencing was carried out using CD4+ T cells sorted from blood. This rearrangement joins TRBV6-2 or TRBV6-3 to TRBJ2-3; the D gene is possibly TRBD2 (6 bases). DNA of the CDR3: TGTGCCAGCAGTTACGAGACGGGAGCGGTCACAGATACGCAGTATTTT. It translates to CASSYETGAVTDTQYF.